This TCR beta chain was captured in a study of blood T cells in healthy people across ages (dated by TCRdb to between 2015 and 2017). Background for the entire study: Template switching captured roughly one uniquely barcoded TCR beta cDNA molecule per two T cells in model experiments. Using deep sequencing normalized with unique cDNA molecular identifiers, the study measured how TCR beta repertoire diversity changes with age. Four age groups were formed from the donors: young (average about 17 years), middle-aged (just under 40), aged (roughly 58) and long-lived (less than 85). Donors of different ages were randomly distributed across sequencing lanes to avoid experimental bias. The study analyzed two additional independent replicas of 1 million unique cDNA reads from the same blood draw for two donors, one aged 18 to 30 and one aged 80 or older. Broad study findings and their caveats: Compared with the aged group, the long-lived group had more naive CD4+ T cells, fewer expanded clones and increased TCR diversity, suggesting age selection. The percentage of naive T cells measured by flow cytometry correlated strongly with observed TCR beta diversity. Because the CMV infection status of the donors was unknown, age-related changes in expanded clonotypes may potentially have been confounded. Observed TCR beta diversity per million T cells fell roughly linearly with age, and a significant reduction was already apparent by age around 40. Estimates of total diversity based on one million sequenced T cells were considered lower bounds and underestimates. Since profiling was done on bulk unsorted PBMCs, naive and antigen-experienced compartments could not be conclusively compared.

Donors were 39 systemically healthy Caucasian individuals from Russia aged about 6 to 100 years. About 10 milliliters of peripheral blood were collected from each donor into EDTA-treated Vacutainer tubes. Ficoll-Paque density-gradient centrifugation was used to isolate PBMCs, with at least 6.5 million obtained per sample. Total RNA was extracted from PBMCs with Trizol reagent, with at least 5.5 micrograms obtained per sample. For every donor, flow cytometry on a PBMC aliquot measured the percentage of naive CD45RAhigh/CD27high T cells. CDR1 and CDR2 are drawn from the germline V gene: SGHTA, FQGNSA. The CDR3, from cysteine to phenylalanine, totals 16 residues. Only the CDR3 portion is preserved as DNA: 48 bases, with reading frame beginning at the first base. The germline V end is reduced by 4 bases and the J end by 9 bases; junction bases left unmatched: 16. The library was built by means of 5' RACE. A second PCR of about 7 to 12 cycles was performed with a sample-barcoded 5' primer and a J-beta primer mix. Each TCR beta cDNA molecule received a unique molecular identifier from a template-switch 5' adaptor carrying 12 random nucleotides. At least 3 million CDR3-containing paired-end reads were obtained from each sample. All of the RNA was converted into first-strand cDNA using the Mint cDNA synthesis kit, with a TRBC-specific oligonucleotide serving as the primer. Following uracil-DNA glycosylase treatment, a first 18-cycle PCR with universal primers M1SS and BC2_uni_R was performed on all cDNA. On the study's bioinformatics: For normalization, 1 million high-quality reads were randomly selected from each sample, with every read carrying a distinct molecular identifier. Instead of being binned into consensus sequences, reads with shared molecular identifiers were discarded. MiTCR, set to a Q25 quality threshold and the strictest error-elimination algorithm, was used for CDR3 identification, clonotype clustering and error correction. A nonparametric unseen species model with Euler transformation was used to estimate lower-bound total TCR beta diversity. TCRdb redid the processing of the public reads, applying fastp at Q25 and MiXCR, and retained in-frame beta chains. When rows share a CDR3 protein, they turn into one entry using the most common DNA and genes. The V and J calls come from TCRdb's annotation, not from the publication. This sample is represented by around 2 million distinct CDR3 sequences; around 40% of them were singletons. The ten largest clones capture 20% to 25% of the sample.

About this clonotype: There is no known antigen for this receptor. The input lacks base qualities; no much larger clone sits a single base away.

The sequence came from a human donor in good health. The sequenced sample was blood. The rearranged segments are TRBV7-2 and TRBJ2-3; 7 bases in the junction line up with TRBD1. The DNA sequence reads TGTGCCAGCAGCTCCCCGGGACAGAGACTGTTGAGAACGCAGTATTTT. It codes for CASSSPGQRLLRTQYF.